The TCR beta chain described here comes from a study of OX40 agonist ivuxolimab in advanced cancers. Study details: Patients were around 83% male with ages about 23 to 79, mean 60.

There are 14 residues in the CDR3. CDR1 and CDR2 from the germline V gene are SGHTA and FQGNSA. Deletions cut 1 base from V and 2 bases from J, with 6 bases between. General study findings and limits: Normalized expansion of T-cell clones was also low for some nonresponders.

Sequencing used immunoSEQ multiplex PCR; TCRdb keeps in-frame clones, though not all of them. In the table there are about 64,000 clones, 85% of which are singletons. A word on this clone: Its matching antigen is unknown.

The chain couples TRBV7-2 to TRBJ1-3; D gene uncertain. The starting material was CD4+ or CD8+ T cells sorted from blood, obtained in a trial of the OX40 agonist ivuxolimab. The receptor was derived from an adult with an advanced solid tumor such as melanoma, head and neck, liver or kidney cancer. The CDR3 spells CASSLGIPGNTIYF. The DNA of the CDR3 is TGTGCCAGCAGCTTAGGAATTCCTGGAAACACCATATATTTT.